This T cell receptor (beta chain) was sequenced during a study of cytomegalovirus exposure and HLA in healthy donors. Study information: An earlier analysis identified under 130 million unique TCR beta sequences in 150 million to 200 million T cells. Out of about 410 genotyped donors, roughly 80% belonged to the Caucasian-associated ancestry cluster. Study findings and constraints: Differences between HLA loci emerged in a later analysis of TCR association rates, with DRB1 most and HLA-C fewest. After further analysis at a later stage, under 20,000 TCR beta sequences were associated with HLA alleles at 0.05 false discovery rate.

The primer mix had 60 Vbeta and 13 Jbeta primers. Profiled with immunoSEQ multiplex PCR; TCRdb holds only in-frame clones, not every one. The top ten clones hold 3% to 3.5% of a sample with 170,000 or so clones, roughly 79% of them seen once. V shed 4 bases and J shed 6 bases, with 19 bases lying between them. Germline V gene lookup returns CDR1 SGHAT and CDR2 FQNNGV. The CDR3 is 16 residues long. In the case of this clone: What it binds is unknown.

The rearrangement links TRBV11-2 to TRBJ2-1; tentative D call: TRBD1 (7 bases). The sequencing sample was made of PBMCs. The clonotype comes from a woman aged 45-60 years in good health and CMV-seropositive. Here the CDR3 reads CASSSGGPALGNEQFF. The DNA for the CDR3 is TGTGCCAGCAGCTCAGGGGGGCCTGCCCTGGGCAATGAGCAGTTCTTC.